Listed below are T cell receptor beta chains from one sample, sequenced in a study of cytomegalovirus exposure and HLA in healthy donors. Profiled with immunoSEQ multiplex PCR; TCRdb holds only in-frame clones, not every one. The sample includes approximately 150,000 clones, more than 60% of them seen just once. The sequencing input was PBMCs. The receptors stem from a male donor in good health and CMV-seronegative. The CDR3 runs from the conserved cysteine through the conserved F or W. The D gene is left open where the match is weak. Rows give clone size only sometimes, using once, few, many, or a class for an expanded clone.

D	V	size	J	length	CDR3	DNA
NA	TRBV5-1	NA	TRBJ2-3	15	CASSLGVSYTDTQYF	TGCGCCAGCAGCCTAGGCGTAAGCTACACAGATACGCAGTATTTT
TRBD1	TRBV25-1	NA	TRBJ2-7	13	CASEGTGLYEQYF	TGTGCCAGCGAGGGGACAGGTCTTTACGAGCAGTACTTC
TRBD2	TRBV4-3	NA	TRBJ2-5	17	CASSQDNPAGAAETQYF	TGCGCCAGCAGCCAAGATAATCCGGCGGGAGCCGCCGAGACCCAGTACTTC
NA	TRBV2	NA	TRBJ2-7	15	CAIPLGGAVSYEQYF	TGTGCCATCCCCCTTGGCGGAGCGGTATCCTACGAGCAGTACTTC
TRBD1	TRBV25-1	once	TRBJ1-3	16	CASSEGTGKAGNTIYF	TGTGCCAGCAGTGAGGGGACAGGGAAAGCTGGAAACACCATATATTTT
TRBD2	TRBV15	once	TRBJ2-3	13	CATRSGGRDTQYF	TGTGCCACCAGGAGCGGGGGTCGCGATACGCAGTATTTT
NA	TRBV5-4	NA	TRBJ2-7	12	CASSAIEDEQYF	TGTGCCAGCAGCGCAATAGAAGACGAGCAGTACTTC
TRBD2	TRBV28	few	TRBJ2-1	14	CASTPGGSGFRGFF	TGTGCCAGCACTCCGGGGGGGAGCGGCTTCCGAGGGTTCTTC
NA	TRBV29-1	few	TRBJ2-7	14	CSVEDRQGQHEQYF	TGCAGCGTTGAAGATCGTCAGGGGCAACACGAGCAGTACTTC
NA	TRBV5-6	NA	TRBJ2-7	13	CASSLVQSYEQYF	TGTGCCAGCAGCTTGGTCCAGTCCTACGAGCAGTACTTC
NA	TRBV11-3	NA	TRBJ1-1	13	CASSLRRGSEAFF	TGTGCCAGCAGCTTACGAAGAGGGAGTGAAGCTTTCTTT
NA	TRBV28	NA	TRBJ1-5	17	CASSLSGGGYSNQPQHF	TGTGCCAGCAGTTTGAGTGGCGGGGGATATAGCAATCAGCCCCAGCATTTT
NA	TRBV2	NA	TRBJ1-1	16	CASSEPLDRGNTEAFF	TGTGCCAGCAGTGAACCCTTAGACAGAGGGAACACTGAAGCTTTCTTT
NA	TRBV7-9	NA	TRBJ2-2	13	CASSQGFTGELFF	TGTGCCAGCAGCCAGGGGTTCACCGGGGAGCTGTTTTTT
TRBD1	TRBV7-9	NA	TRBJ1-3	14	CASSPTGTVNTIYF	TGTGCCAGCAGCCCCACCGGGACAGTAAACACCATATATTTT
TRBD2	TRBV27	NA	TRBJ2-7	13	CASSLIGGGEQYF	TGTGCCAGCAGCTTGATCGGGGGGGGCGAGCAGTACTTC
TRBD1	TRBV19	few	TRBJ1-2	15	CASTANRQGAIGYTF	TGTGCCAGTACCGCCAACCGACAGGGGGCTATTGGCTACACCTTC
NA	TRBV6-1	NA	TRBJ1-6	15	CASSEGSSYNSPLHF	TGTGCCAGCAGTGAAGGGAGCTCCTATAATTCACCCCTCCACTTT
TRBD2	TRBV7-9	NA	TRBJ2-1	16	CASSPTGLAGYNEQFF	TGTGCCAGCAGCCCCACGGGACTAGCGGGCTACAATGAGCAGTTCTTC
NA	TRBV21-1	once	TRBJ2-1	18	CASSMETSGRAPPGEQFF	TGTGCCAGCAGCATGGAGACTAGCGGGAGGGCCCCTCCCGGTGAGCAGTTCTTC
NA	TRBV2	NA	TRBJ1-5	15	CASSPTVNSNQPQHF	TGTGCCAGCAGTCCGACAGTTAATAGCAATCAGCCCCAGCATTTT
NA	TRBV7-9	NA	TRBJ1-3	15	CASSFDFVSGNTIYF	TGTGCCAGCAGCTTTGACTTTGTCTCTGGAAACACCATATATTTT
NA	TRBV18	NA	TRBJ2-5	14	CASSPPSVQETQYF	TGTGCCAGCTCACCACCATCAGTCCAAGAGACCCAGTACTTC
NA	TRBV25-1	NA	TRBJ2-7	13	CASSEEQTYEQYF	TGTGCCAGCAGTGAAGAACAGACCTACGAGCAGTACTTC
NA	TRBV5-1	NA	TRBJ2-7	13	CASSLEQSYEQYF	TGCGCCAGCAGCTTGGAACAGTCCTACGAGCAGTACTTC
TRBD2	TRBV7-6	NA	TRBJ2-5	14	CASSFVAGDETQYF	TGTGCCAGCAGCTTCGTGGCGGGGGATGAGACCCAGTACTTC
TRBD1	TRBV11-2	once	TRBJ2-7	16	CASSLAPGTGSHEQYF	TGTGCCAGCAGCTTAGCCCCCGGGACAGGGTCTCACGAGCAGTACTTC
NA	TRBV4-2	NA	TRBJ2-6	16	CASSQGANSGANVLTF	TGTGCCAGCAGCCAAGGGGCTAACTCTGGGGCCAACGTCCTGACTTTC
NA	TRBV19	NA	TRBJ2-7	12	CASSAGQYEQYF	TGTGCCAGTAGTGCCGGACAATACGAGCAGTACTTC